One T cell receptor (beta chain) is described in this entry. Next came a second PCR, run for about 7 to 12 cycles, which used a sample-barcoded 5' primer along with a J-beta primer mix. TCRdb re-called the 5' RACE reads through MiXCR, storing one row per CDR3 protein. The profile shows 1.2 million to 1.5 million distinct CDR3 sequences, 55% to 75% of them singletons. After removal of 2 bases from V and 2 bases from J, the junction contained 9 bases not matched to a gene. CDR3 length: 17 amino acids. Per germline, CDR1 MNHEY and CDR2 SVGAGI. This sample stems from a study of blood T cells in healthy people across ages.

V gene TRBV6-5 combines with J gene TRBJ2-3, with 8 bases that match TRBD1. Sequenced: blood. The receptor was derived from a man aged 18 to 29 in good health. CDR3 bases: TGTGCCAGCAGTTACAACCCCCGACAGGGGATCACAGATACGCAGTATTTT. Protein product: CASSYNPRQGITDTQYF.